This T cell receptor beta chain was sequenced during a study of blood T cell repertoires in COVID-19. Study-level information: Sites across the United States, Italy and Spain contributed samples from acute and convalescent COVID-19. The cDNA or gDNA used as material had been derived from T cells, B-cell-depleted T cells, or PBMCs.

Under the authors' procedure: It was from reference gene primer amplification that nucleated cell counts were estimated. Clones were sequenced by immunoSEQ multiplex PCR, and TCRdb holds only the in-frame ones, with some missing. That table supplies the V and J calls and clone size; D and trimming were determined from the DNA. Seen here are about 220,000 clones, 80% observed once, and the top ten hold approximately 6.6%. The germline CDR1 and CDR2 sequences are SGHTA and FQGNSA. This CDR3 spans 17 amino acids. J lost 1 base, V lost 3 bases, and 7 bases had no gene match. The sequence derives from a woman in her 70s with acute or convalescent COVID-19. The material sequenced was peripheral blood. The V and J genes are TRBV7-2 and TRBJ2-3, with TRBD2 identical over 10 bases. This CDR3 is CASSFLAGVWGTDTQYF. Written as DNA, the CDR3 is TGTGCCAGCAGCTTTCTAGCGGGGGTGTGGGGCACAGATACGCAGTATTTT.